This TCR beta chain was observed in a study of shared clonotypes between healthy human individuals. Overall study: Every donor yielded three CD4 naive, three CD4 memory, two CD8 naive and one CD8 memory plate.

Trimming removed 5 bases from V and 3 bases from J; junction bases left unmatched: 4. Germline CDR1 GTSNPN, CDR2 SVGIG (reference sequence). This CDR3 comprises 12 residues. Broader study findings: It was observed that roughly 5.1% of naive CD4 clonotypes were shared across a handful of donors. Naive subsets generally exceeded memory subsets in estimated richness.

As for this clone: Its antigen is undetermined.

The repertoire was sequenced with immunoSEQ multiplex PCR; TCRdb's copy has only in-frame clones and lacks some. The sample carries over 2 million clones, over 85% recorded once. The sequencing input was naive CD4+ T cells sorted from blood. As for subset: CD45RA+ positively selected. The clonotype was recovered from a man aged 18 to 29 in good health. This chain connects TRBV30 to TRBJ2-7, with 7 bases aligning to TRBD1. Here the CDR3 reads CAWDRDDYEQYF. CDR3 DNA: TGTGCCTGGGACAGGGACGACTACGAGCAGTACTTC. Full variable domain (remainder filled in from reference TRBV30 and TRBJ2-7): SQTIHQWPATLVQPVGSPLSLECTVEGTSNPNLYWYRQAAGRGLQLLFYSVGIGQISSEVPQNLSASRPQDRQFILSSKKLLLSDSGFYLCAWDRDDYEQYFGPGTRLTVT.